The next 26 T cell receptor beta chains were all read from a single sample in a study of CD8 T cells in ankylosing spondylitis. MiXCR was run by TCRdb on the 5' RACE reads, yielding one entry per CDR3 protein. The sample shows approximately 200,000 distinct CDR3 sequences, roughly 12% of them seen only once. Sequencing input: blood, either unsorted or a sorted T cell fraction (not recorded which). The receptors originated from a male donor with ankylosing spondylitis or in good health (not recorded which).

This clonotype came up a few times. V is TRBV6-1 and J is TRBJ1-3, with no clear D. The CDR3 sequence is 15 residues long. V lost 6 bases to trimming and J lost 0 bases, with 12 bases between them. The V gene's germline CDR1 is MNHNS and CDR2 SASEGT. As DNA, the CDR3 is TGTGCCAGCAGCCCGCAGATAGGCTCTGGAAACACCATATATTTT. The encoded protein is CASSPQIGSGNTIYF.

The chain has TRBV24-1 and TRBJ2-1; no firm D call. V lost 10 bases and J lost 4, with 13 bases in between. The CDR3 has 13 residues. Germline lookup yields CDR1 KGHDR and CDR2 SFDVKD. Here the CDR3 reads CATGDGSYNEQFF. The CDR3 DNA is TGTGCCACAGGAGACGGAAGTTACAATGAGCAGTTCTTC.

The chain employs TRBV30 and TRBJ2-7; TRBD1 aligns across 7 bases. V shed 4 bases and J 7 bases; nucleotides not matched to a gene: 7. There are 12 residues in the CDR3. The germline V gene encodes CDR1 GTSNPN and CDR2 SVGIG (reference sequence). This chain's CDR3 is CAWNRGQTEQYF. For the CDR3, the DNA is TGTGCCTGGAACAGGGGACAGACAGAGCAGTACTTC.

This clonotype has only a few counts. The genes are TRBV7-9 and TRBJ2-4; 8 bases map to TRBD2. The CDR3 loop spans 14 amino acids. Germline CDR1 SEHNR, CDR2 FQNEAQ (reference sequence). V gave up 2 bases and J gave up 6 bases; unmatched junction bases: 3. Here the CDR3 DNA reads TGTGCCAGCAGCTTAAGTCGGGAGGGAAACATTCAGTACTTC. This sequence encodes CASSLSREGNIQYF.

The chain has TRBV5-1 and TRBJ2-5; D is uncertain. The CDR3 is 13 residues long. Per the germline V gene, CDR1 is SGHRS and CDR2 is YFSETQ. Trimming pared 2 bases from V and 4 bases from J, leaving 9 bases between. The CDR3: CASSLGYRETQYF. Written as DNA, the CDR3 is TGCGCCAGCAGCTTAGGCTACCGAGAGACCCAGTACTTC.

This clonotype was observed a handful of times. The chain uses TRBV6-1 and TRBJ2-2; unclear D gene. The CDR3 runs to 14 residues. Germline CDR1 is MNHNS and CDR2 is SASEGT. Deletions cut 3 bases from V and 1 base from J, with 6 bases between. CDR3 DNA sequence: TGTGCCAGCAGTGACTACCTGAACACCGGGGAGCTGTTTTTT. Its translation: CASSDYLNTGELFF.

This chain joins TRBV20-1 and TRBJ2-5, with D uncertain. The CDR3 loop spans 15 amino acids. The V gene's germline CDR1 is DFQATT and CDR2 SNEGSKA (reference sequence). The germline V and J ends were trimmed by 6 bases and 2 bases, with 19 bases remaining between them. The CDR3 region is CSAYHPGGLQETQYF. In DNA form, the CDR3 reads TGCAGTGCCTACCACCCGGGCGGATTACAAGAGACCCAGTACTTC.

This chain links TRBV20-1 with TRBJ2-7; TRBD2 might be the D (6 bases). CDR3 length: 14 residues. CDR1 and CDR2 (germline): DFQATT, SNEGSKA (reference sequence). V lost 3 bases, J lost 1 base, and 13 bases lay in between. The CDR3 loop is CSARREGLSYEQYF. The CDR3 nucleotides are TGCAGTGCTAGGCGCGAGGGACTTTCCTACGAGCAGTACTTC.

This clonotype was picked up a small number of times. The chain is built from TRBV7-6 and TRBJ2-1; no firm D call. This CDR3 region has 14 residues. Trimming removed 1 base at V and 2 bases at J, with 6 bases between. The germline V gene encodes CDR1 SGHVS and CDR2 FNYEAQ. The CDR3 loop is CASSLVFTYNEQFF. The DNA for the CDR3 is TGTGCCAGCAGCTTAGTATTCACCTACAATGAGCAGTTCTTC. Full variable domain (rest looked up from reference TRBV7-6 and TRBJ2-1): GAGVSQSPRYKVTKRGQDVALRCDPISGHVSLYWYRQALGQGPEFLTYFNYEAQQDKSGLPNDRFSAERPEGSISTLTIQRTEQRDSAMYRCASSLVFTYNEQFFGPGTRLTVL.

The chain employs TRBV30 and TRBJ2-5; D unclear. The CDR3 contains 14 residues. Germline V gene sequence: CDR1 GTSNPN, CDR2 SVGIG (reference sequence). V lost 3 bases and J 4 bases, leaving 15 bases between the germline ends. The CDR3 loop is CAWSSASLGETQYF. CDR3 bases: TGTGCCTGGAGCTCGGCCTCCCTAGGAGAGACCCAGTACTTC.

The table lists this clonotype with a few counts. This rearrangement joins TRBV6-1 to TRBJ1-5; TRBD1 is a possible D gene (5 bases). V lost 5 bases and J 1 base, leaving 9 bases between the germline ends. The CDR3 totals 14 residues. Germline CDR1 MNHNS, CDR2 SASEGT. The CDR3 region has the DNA TGTGCCAGCAGTCCGTGGGGGAGCAATCAGCCCCAGCATTTT. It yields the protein CASSPWGSNQPQHF.

The CDR3 is CASTQGWNTEAFF. CDR3 DNA: TGCGCCAGCACCCAGGGATGGAACACTGAAGCTTTCTTT. V and J are TRBV4-1 and TRBJ1-1, with D tentatively TRBD1 (5 bases). This CDR3 region has 13 residues. The germline V gene has CDR1 MGHRA and CDR2 YSYEKL. The germline V and J ends were trimmed by 7 bases and 1 base, with 10 bases remaining between them.

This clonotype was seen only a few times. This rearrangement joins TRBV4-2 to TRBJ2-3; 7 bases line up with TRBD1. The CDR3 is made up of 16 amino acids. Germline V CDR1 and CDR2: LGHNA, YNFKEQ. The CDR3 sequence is CSSSQGTAGGDNTQYF. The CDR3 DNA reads TGTAGCAGCAGCCAAGGGACGGCAGGGGGAGACAATACGCAGTATTTT.

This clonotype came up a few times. CDR3 sequence: CASSQAPSEAFF. The CDR3 DNA is TGTGCCAGCAGCCAAGCTCCCTCTGAAGCTTTCTTT. The V call is TRBV14, the J call TRBJ1-1; D ambiguous. The germline CDR1 and CDR2 sequences are SGHDN and FVKESK. The CDR3 spans 12 residues. V was pared by 1 base and J by 6 bases, with 6 bases between.

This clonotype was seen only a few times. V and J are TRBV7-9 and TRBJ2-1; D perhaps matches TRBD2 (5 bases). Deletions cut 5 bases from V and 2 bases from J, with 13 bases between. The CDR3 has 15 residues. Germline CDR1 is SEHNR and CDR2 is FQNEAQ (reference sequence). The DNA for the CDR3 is TGTGCCAGCAGCCCCGGGATCGCCACCTACAATGAGCAGTTCTTC. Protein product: CASSPGIATYNEQFF.

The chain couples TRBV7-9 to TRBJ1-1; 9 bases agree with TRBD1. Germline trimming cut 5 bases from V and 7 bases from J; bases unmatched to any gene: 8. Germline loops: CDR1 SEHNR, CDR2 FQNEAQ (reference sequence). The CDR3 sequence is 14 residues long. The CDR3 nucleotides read TGTGCCAGCAGCCCGACAGGGGGGTCCATTGAAGCTTTCTTT. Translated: CASSPTGGSIEAFF.

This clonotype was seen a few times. Written as DNA, the CDR3 is TGTGCCAGCAGCTTAGATTCCGGCACAGGGGAGACCCAGTACTTC. Translation gives CASSLDSGTGETQYF. V usage is TRBV11-2 and J usage is TRBJ2-5; D may be TRBD1 (6 bases). The CDR3 consists of 15 residues. Trimming removed 0 bases from V and 5 bases from J, with 13 bases in between. CDR1 and CDR2 (germline): SGHAT, FQNNGV.

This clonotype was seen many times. The DNA of the CDR3 is TGTGCCAGCTCACCACCGTTGGGGTGGAACACTGAAGCTTTCTTT. Its protein is CASSPPLGWNTEAFF. The chain employs TRBV18 and TRBJ1-1; D is unclear. CDR1 KGHSH and CDR2 LQKENI come from the germline V gene. The CDR3 is made up of 15 amino acids. Deletions cut 0 bases from V and 1 base from J, with 9 bases between. The full variable domain, completed using reference TRBV18 and TRBJ1-1, is NAGVMQNPRHLVRRRGQEARLRCSPMKGHSHVYWYRQLPEEGLKFMVYLQKENIIDESGMPKERFSAEFPKEGPSILRIQQVVRGDSAAYFCASSPPLGWNTEAFFGQGTRLTVV.

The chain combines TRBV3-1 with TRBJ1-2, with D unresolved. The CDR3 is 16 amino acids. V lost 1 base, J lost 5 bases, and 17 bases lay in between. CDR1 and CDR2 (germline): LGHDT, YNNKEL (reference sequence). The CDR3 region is CASSQGSFYSIYGYTF. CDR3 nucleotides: TGTGCCAGCAGCCAAGGGTCGTTTTACTCGATATATGGCTACACCTTC.

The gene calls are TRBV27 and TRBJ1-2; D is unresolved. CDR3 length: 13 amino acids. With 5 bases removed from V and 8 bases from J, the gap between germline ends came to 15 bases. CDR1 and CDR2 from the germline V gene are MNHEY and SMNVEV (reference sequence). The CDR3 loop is CASSRTATGGYTF. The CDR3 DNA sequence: TGTGCCAGCAGTCGGACGGCTACGGGGGGCTACACCTTC.

The CDR3, as DNA: TGTGCCAGCAGTGATTCCGAGGGAGAGACCCAGTACTTC. Amino acids: CASSDSEGETQYF. V and J are TRBV25-1 and TRBJ2-5, with a possible D match to TRBD2 (5 bases). The CDR3 has 13 residues. V lost 3 bases and J 4 bases, leaving 9 bases between the germline ends. Germline CDR1 and CDR2: MGHDK and SYGVNS. Looking up the rest from reference TRBV25-1 and TRBJ2-5 gives the full variable domain: EADIYQTPRYLVIGTGKKITLECSQTMGHDKMYWYQQDPGMELHLIHYSYGVNSTEKGDLSSESTVSRIRTEHFPLTLESARPSHTSQYLCASSDSEGETQYFGPGTRLLVL.

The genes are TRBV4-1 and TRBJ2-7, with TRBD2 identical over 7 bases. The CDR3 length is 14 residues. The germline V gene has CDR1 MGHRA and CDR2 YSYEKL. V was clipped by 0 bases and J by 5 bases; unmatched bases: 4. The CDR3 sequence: CASSQERGFNEQYF. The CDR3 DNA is TGCGCCAGCAGCCAAGAGCGGGGGTTCAACGAGCAGTACTTC.

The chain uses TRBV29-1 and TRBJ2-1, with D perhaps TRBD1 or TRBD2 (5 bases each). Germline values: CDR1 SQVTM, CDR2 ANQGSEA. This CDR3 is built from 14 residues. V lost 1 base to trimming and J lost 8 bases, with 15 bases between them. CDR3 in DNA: TGCAGCGTTGAAGTGGGACCCGTCTTTGATGAGCAGTTCTTC. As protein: CSVEVGPVFDEQFF.

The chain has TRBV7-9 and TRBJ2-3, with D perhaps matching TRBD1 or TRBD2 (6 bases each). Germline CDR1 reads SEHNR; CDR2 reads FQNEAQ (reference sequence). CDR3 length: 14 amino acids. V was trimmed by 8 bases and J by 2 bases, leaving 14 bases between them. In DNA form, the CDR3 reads TGTGCCAGCGAACCCGGGGGCCCCACAGATACGCAGTATTTT. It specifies CASEPGGPTDTQYF. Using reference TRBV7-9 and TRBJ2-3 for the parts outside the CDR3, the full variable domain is DTGVSQNPRHKITKRGQNVTFRCDPISEHNRLYWYRQTLGQGPEFLTYFQNEAQLEKSRLLSDRFSAERPKGSFSTLEIQRTEQGDSAMYLCASEPGGPTDTQYFGPGTRLTVL.

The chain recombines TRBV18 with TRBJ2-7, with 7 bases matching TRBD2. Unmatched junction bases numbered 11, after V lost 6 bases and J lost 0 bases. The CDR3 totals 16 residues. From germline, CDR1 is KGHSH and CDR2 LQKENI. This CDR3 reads CASSRETVGPSYEQYF. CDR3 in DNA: TGTGCCAGCTCGCGGGAGACCGTCGGGCCCTCCTACGAGCAGTACTTC.

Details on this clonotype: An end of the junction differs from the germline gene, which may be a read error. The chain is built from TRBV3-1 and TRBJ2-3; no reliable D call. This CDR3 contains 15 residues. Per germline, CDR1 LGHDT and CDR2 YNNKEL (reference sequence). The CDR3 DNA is TGTGCCACCAGCCAAGGAGTTAATAGCACAGATACGCAGTATTTT. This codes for CATSQGVNSTDTQYF.